This record concerns one TCR beta chain sequence. This specimen belongs to a study of shared clonotypes between healthy human individuals. Overall study context: Per donor, three plates held CD4 naive cells, three held CD4 memory, two held CD8 naive and one held CD8 memory.

Using immunoSEQ multiplex PCR, the repertoire was profiled, and TCRdb retains in-frame clones only, with some absent. The sample records about 960,000 clones, less than 85% being singletons. What was sequenced was memory CD4+ T cells sorted from blood. Subset noted: CD45RA-negative fraction. This TCR was recovered from a man aged 18 to 30 in good health.

The CDR3 spells CASSSSRTDTQYF. The DNA of the CDR3 is TGTGCCAGCAGCTCCAGTAGAACAGATACGCAGTATTTT. V usage is TRBV7-2 and J usage is TRBJ2-3; D gene unclear. CDR3 length: 13 residues. Trimming left V 4 bases short and J 3 bases short, with 8 bases between. In germline, CDR1 is SGHTA, CDR2 FQGNSA.